A selection of T cell receptor beta chains follows, all from one sample in a study of somatic mutations in cytotoxic T cells in rheumatoid arthritis. Assay: immunoSEQ multiplex PCR; the TCRdb copy retains only in-frame clones and omits some. The table includes 12,000 or so clones, nearly 80% detected once. Sequenced: CD8+ T cells sorted from blood. The receptor set was obtained from a man aged 45-65 years in good health. The CDR3 runs from the conserved cysteine through the conserved F or W. D genes are given only for firm matches. Clone size appears in some rows only: once, few, many, or a class for an expanded clone.

V	size	D	J	CDR3	DNA
TRBV7-9	-	-	TRBJ2-3	CASRYQGSRDTQYF	TGTGCCAGCAGGTACCAGGGTAGTCGGGATACGCAGTATTTT
TRBV19	-	-	TRBJ2-1	CASSIGRVHSYNEQFF	TGTGCCAGTAGTATAGGCCGCGTCCACTCCTACAATGAGCAGTTCTTC
TRBV2	once	-	TRBJ2-5	CASTPGVDQYF	TGTGCCAGCACTCCTGGAGTCGACCAGTACTTC
TRBV25-1	-	-	TRBJ1-1	CASSGDNRVPYTEAFF	TGTGCCAGCAGTGGGGATAACAGGGTTCCGTACACTGAAGCTTTCTTT
TRBV11-3	-	TRBD2	TRBJ2-1	CASSTRTSGSYNEQFF	TGTGCCAGCAGCACGCGGACTAGCGGGAGTTATAATGAGCAGTTCTTC
TRBV7-8	-	-	TRBJ2-2	CASSLLPAVSANTGELFF	TGTGCCAGCAGCTTACTCCCAGCCGTTAGCGCGAACACCGGGGAGCTGTTTTTT
TRBV12-5	-	-	TRBJ1-2	CASGLESPGRDYGYTF	TGTGCTAGTGGTTTGGAATCCCCGGGCAGGGACTATGGCTACACCTTC
TRBV4-1	-	-	TRBJ2-1	CASSQGFESRLSLHEQFF	TGCGCCAGCAGCCAGGGCTTCGAGTCTAGGCTAAGTCTCCATGAGCAGTTCTTC
TRBV11-2	few	-	TRBJ1-3	CASSTGRYSGNTIYF	TGTGCCAGCAGCACCGGACGGTACTCTGGAAACACCATATATTTT
TRBV2	-	-	TRBJ2-6	CATRVQDRSSGANVLTF	TGTGCCACGCGAGTCCAGGACCGAAGCTCTGGGGCCAACGTCCTGACTTTC
TRBV5-1	once	-	TRBJ2-7	CASSLGFYEQYF	TGCGCCAGCAGCTTGGGGTTCTACGAGCAGTACTTC
TRBV9	-	-	TRBJ1-5	CASSASQGTQPQHF	TGTGCCAGCAGCGCCAGCCAGGGAACTCAGCCCCAGCATTTT
TRBV28	-	TRBD2	TRBJ2-3	CASSQTSGVAVDTQYF	TGTGCCAGCAGTCAGACTAGCGGGGTAGCGGTAGATACGCAGTATTTT
TRBV7-9	-	-	TRBJ2-3	CASSLAKGGKLTDTQYF	TGTGCCAGCAGCTTAGCGAAAGGGGGGAAACTCACAGATACGCAGTATTTT
TRBV19	-	-	TRBJ1-6	CASSTETGFESPLHF	TGTGCCAGTAGTACCGAGACAGGCTTTGAGTCACCCCTCCACTTT
TRBV9	-	-	TRBJ1-4	CASSARPDGSNEKLFF	TGTGCCAGCAGCGCAAGACCGGACGGCTCTAATGAAAAACTGTTTTTT
TRBV6-5	-	-	TRBJ2-2	CASSYKGRGYTGELFF	TGTGCCAGCAGTTATAAGGGGCGGGGTTACACCGGGGAGCTGTTTTTT
TRBV9	few	-	TRBJ2-2	CASSVDGGELFF	TGTGCCAGCAGCGTAGATGGCGGGGAGCTGTTTTTT
TRBV7-6	-	-	TRBJ1-2	CASSLGFGYTF	TGTGCCAGCAGCTTAGGTTTTGGCTACACCTTC
TRBV9	few	-	TRBJ1-5	CASSAEGNQPQHF	TGTGCCAGCAGCGCCGAGGGGAATCAGCCCCAGCATTTT
TRBV7-9	-	TRBD1	TRBJ2-7	CASSPRQGALLNEQYF	TGTGCCAGCAGCCCTAGACAGGGGGCACTCCTCAACGAGCAGTACTTC
TRBV10-3	-	TRBD2	TRBJ2-2	CAISDRLAGGAGELFF	TGTGCCATCAGTGACAGACTAGCGGGGGGGGCCGGGGAGCTGTTTTTT
TRBV5-5	-	-	TRBJ1-1	CASSLLLSTVNTEAFF	TGTGCCAGCAGCTTACTACTGAGTACAGTGAACACTGAAGCTTTCTTT
TRBV7-9	-	-	TRBJ1-1	CASSSVPGYEGTEAFF	TGTGCCAGCAGCTCCGTGCCAGGGTACGAAGGCACTGAAGCTTTCTTT
TRBV4-2	-	-	TRBJ2-7	CASSQAYRNTYEQYF	TGTGCCAGCAGCCAAGCTTATAGGAACACCTACGAGCAGTACTTC
TRBV29-1	-	TRBD1	TRBJ2-4	CSAGVGTGDLAKNIQYF	TGCAGCGCTGGGGTTGGGACAGGAGACTTAGCCAAAAACATTCAGTACTTC
TRBV6-4	-	-	TRBJ2-3	CASSLWSGTDTQYF	TGTGCCAGCAGTCTTTGGAGCGGCACAGATACGCAGTATTTT
TRBV27	-	-	TRBJ2-7	CASSLRGQSSYEQYF	TGTGCCAGCAGTTTGCGAGGACAGAGCTCCTACGAGCAGTACTTC
TRBV4-3	-	-	TRBJ1-5	CASSQGLGSNQPQHF	TGCGCCAGCAGCCAAGGTTTAGGTAGCAATCAGCCCCAGCATTTT
TRBV7-9	once	-	TRBJ2-2	CASSSTSGSGELFF	TGTGCCAGCAGCTCTACCTCGGGGTCCGGGGAGCTGTTTTTT
TRBV6-5	-	-	TRBJ2-1	CASSYSHRDEQFF	TGTGCCAGCAGTTACTCGCATAGAGATGAGCAGTTCTTC
TRBV5-3	few	TRBD2	TRBJ2-7	CARSRAGTSGTYEQYF	TGTGCCAGAAGCAGGGCCGGGACTAGCGGCACCTACGAGCAGTACTTC
TRBV25-1	-	TRBD2	TRBJ2-2	CASSEGGEAGELFF	TGTGCCAGCAGTGAAGGGGGGGAGGCCGGGGAGCTGTTTTTT
TRBV29-1	-	-	TRBJ1-5	CSSPTGSSNQPQHF	TGCAGTTCCCCGACGGGCAGTTCGAATCAGCCCCAGCATTTT
TRBV9	-	-	TRBJ2-2	CASSGSGYTGELFF	TGTGCCAGCAGCGGTAGCGGTTACACCGGGGAGCTGTTTTTT
TRBV10-1	-	-	TRBJ2-7	CASRAPRGGASYEQYF	TGCGCCAGCAGAGCACCAAGGGGGGGTGCTTCCTACGAGCAGTACTTC
TRBV28	-	TRBD1	TRBJ2-1	CASGRGQGYNEQFF	TGTGCCAGCGGCCGGGGACAGGGGTACAATGAGCAGTTCTTC
TRBV7-2	once	TRBD1	TRBJ2-1	CASSWPDRGSYNEQFF	TGTGCCAGCAGCTGGCCGGACAGGGGCTCCTACAATGAGCAGTTCTTC
TRBV27	-	-	TRBJ1-5	CASSVLGQGQPQHF	TGTGCCAGCTCAGTTTTGGGGCAGGGGCAGCCCCAGCATTTT
TRBV6-1	once	-	TRBJ2-1	CASSEEISGWYNEQFF	TGTGCCAGCAGTGAAGAAATTAGCGGATGGTACAATGAGCAGTTCTTC
TRBV28	-	-	TRBJ1-3	CASSFAGLGNTIYF	TGTGCCAGCAGTTTTGCTGGCTTGGGAAACACCATATATTTT
TRBV9	-	TRBD1	TRBJ1-1	CASSGGGYRGLLSNTEAFF	TGTGCCAGCAGCGGAGGAGGTTACAGGGGGCTCCTGTCGAACACTGAAGCTTTCTTT